This is a list of T cell receptor beta chains from one sample in a study of blood T cell repertoires in COVID-19. The assay was immunoSEQ multiplex PCR, and TCRdb's table has in-frame clones only and misses some. The sample has under 250,000 clones; roughly 84% are singletons. Source material: peripheral blood. The receptors here all came from a woman of 80 years or more with acute or convalescent COVID-19. The CDR3 runs from the conserved cysteine through the conserved F or W.

v_call cdr3_aa
TRBV12-3/TRBV12-4 CASTQAPRGYTF
TRBV3-1/TRBV3-2 CASSHAGPNTEAFF
TRBV28 CASSSAGGVNQPQHF
TRBV2 CASSGDRGYEQYF
TRBV28 CASTPVPGRNSPLHF
TRBV19 CASSISGQGALSLEAFF
TRBV5-1 CASSLTNGNTEAFF
TRBV19 CASTPPGVTNEKLFF
TRBV18 CASSPLIGTNEKLFF
TRBV3-1/TRBV3-2 CASSRGQGGETQYF
TRBV7-3 CASSSNSAGELFF
TRBV2 CASSFKGHQPQHF
TRBV5-8 CASSLGGGVSSTDTQYF
TRBV19 CASSSRVNSPLHF
TRBV6-2/TRBV6-3 CASSATGNQPQHF
TRBV5-1 CASRTEGTNTGELFF
TRBV6-7 CASSYSRQGRYNEQFF
TRBV3-1/TRBV3-2 CASSQDVIQRREQYF
TRBV10-3 CAIRSSRGSYNEQFF
TRBV19 CASSSVVGGNNYGYTF
TRBV6-5 CASSTTGFGANVLTF
TRBV10-3 CAISESAVAGNTIYF
TRBV5-1 CASSWDRGAEAFF
TRBV18 CASSPPDRNYNEQFF
TRBV7-9 CASSLFGQGNTEAFF
TRBV25-1 CATNPAGTGFNEKLFF